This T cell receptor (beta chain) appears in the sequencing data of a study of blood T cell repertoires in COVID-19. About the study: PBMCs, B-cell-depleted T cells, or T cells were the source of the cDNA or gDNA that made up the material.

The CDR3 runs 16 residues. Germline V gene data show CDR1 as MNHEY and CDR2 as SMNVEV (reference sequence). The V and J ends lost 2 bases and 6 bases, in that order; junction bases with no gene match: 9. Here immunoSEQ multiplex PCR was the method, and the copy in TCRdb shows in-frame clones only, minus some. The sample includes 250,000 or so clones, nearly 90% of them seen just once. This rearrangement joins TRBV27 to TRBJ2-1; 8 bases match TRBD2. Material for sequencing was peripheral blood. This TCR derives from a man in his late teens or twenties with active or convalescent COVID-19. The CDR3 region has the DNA TGTGCCAGCAGTTTAAATTGGGGACTAGTTGCCAATGAGCAGTTCTTC. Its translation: CASSLNWGLVANEQFF.